Below, one T cell receptor beta chain is given with its context. Its antigen remains unidentified. This table comes from immunoSEQ multiplex PCR, and its TCRdb copy is limited to in-frame clones, with some not included. The sample records approximately 2.5 million clones, more than 80% being singletons. This record comes from a study of shared clonotypes between healthy human individuals. Study results and limitations: It was the few donors that limited the genetic and exposure-history diversity represented. Clonotypes not shared had lower generation probabilities than those common to all four donors. What naive subsets generally showed was a larger estimated richness than memory subsets showed.

Trimming pared 5 bases from V and 5 bases from J, leaving 31 bases between. The germline gives CDR1 SGHAT, CDR2 FQNNGV. The CDR3 is 19 residues long. Sequenced sample: naive CD4+ T cells sorted from blood. Subset specified: CD45RA+ positively selected. V gene TRBV11-2 combines with J gene TRBJ2-7; D might be TRBD1 or TRBD2, each matching 5 bases. The TCR comes from a man in his late teens or twenties in good health. The CDR3 nucleotides read TGTGCCAGCAGCCCTCTCCCCCCTCCCTCGGGACCCCCGAACAACGAGCAGTACTTC. Translation gives CASSPLPPPSGPPNNEQYF.